These 22 T cell receptor beta chains came from one sample sequenced in a study of blood T cell repertoires in COVID-19. The method was immunoSEQ multiplex PCR; TCRdb's version includes in-frame clones alone and lacks a portion of them. This table holds around 130,000 clones, approximately 80% found once. The source material was peripheral blood. These receptors were collected from a human donor in a cohort sampled during active COVID-19.

This clone has only a few counts. This CDR3 is CAVVDSNDEQYF. The CDR3 nucleotides are TGTGCCGTCGTGGACAGCAACGACGAGCAGTACTTC. This chain connects TRBV24-1 to TRBJ2-7; a possible D gene is TRBD1 (6 bases). V lost 12 bases, J lost 5 bases, and 16 bases lay in between. The CDR3 has 12 amino acids. Germline values: CDR1 KGHDR, CDR2 SFDVKD.

The CDR3 reads CASSARLAGSYEQYF. The CDR3 DNA sequence: TGTGCCAGCAGCGCTCGACTAGCGGGGTCCTACGAGCAGTACTTC. The chain carries TRBV11-3 and TRBJ2-7; 11 bases fit TRBD2. Germline loops: CDR1 SGHNT, CDR2 YENEEA. With V trimmed by 5 bases and J by 1 base, 4 bases remained unmatched. CDR3 length: 15 amino acids.

This chain joins TRBV5-1 and TRBJ2-7, with 16 bases that match TRBD2. Looked up from germline, CDR1 is SGHRS and CDR2 is YFSETQ. J lost 2 bases, V lost 3 bases, and 2 bases had no gene match. This CDR3 comprises 16 residues. This CDR3 reads CASSSGTSGRAYEQYF. For the CDR3, the DNA is TGCGCCAGCAGCTCGGGGACTAGCGGGAGGGCCTACGAGCAGTACTTC. The variable domain in full, with the rest retrieved from reference TRBV5-1 and TRBJ2-7, is KAGVTQTPRYLIKTRGQQVTLSCSPISGHRSVSWYQQTPGQGLQFLFEYFSETQRNKGNFPGRFSGRQFSNSRSEMNVSTLELGDSALYLCASSSGTSGRAYEQYFGPGTRLTVT.

This chain links TRBV4-2 with TRBJ2-7; TRBD2 might be the D (6 bases). V was trimmed by 1 base and J by 0 bases, leaving 10 bases between them. The germline gives CDR1 LGHNA, CDR2 YNFKEQ. The CDR3 runs 15 residues. The CDR3 region has the DNA TGTGCCAGCAGCCAAGTACGCGGGGACTCCTACGAGCAGTACTTC. It yields the protein CASSQVRGDSYEQYF.

As DNA, the CDR3 is TGTGCCAGCAACCAGGGGGCCACTGGGGCCAACGTCCTGACTTTC. It translates to CASNQGATGANVLTF. The V call is TRBV5-6, the J call TRBJ2-6; 8 nucleotides align to TRBD1. The CDR3 length is 15 residues. After removal of 6 bases from V and 2 bases from J, the junction contained 4 bases not matched to a gene. Germline V gene sequence: CDR1 SGHDT, CDR2 YYEEEE.

The rearrangement links TRBV12-3 or TRBV12-4 to TRBJ2-3; TRBD1 might be the D (5 bases). Trimming left V 6 bases short and J 3 bases short, with 10 bases between. This CDR3 has 13 amino acids. DNA of the CDR3: TGTGCCAGCAGACAGGACCGAACAGATACGCAGTATTTT. Protein: CASRQDRTDTQYF.

This clone has more than one count but fewer than ten. The same CDR3 is also encoded by other DNA sequences in this sample. The gene calls are TRBV7-9 and TRBJ2-7, with a possible D match to TRBD1 (6 bases). The CDR3 is 13 residues long. The V gene's germline CDR1 is SEHNR and CDR2 FQNEAQ (reference sequence). V lost 3 bases, J lost 4 bases, and 10 bases lay in between. This chain's CDR3 is CASSLDRSYEQYF. CDR3 nucleotides: TGTGCCAGCAGCTTGGACAGAAGTTACGAGCAGTACTTC.

This rearrangement joins TRBV12-3 or TRBV12-4 to TRBJ1-1; D is perhaps TRBD1 (5 bases). CDR3 length: 13 residues. V lost 5 bases, J lost 4 bases, and 11 bases lay in between. CDR3 nucleotide sequence: TGTGCCAGCAGTATCCAGGGATCCACTGAAGCTTTCTTT. It specifies CASSIQGSTEAFF.

The chain links TRBV6-1 to TRBJ1-5, with 10 bases lining up with TRBD1. The CDR3 consists of 19 residues. V shed 2 bases and J 7 bases; nucleotides not matched to a gene: 17. Germline V gene sequence: CDR1 MNHNS, CDR2 SASEGT. This CDR3 reads CASSERLTGTGAKRQPQHF. As DNA, the CDR3 is TGTGCCAGCAGTGAACGACTAACCGGGACAGGGGCGAAGAGGCAGCCCCAGCATTTT.

This chain uses TRBV4-2 with TRBJ2-7; D gene unclear. CDR1 and CDR2 (germline): LGHNA, YNFKEQ. The CDR3 loop spans 18 amino acids. Trimming removed 0 bases at V and 3 bases at J, with 21 bases between. CDR3 in DNA: TGTGCCAGCAGCCAAGATACCCCCCCCATGTTAGCTAGCTACGAGCAGTACTTC. Protein sequence: CASSQDTPPMLASYEQYF.

The chain joins TRBV6-1 to TRBJ2-7, with D maybe TRBD2 (7 bases). Germline assignment: CDR1 MNHNS and CDR2 SASEGT. CDR3 length equals 14 residues. Trimming stripped 2 bases from V and 3 bases from J, with 11 bases between. Written as DNA, the CDR3 is TGTGCCAGCAGTGAAAGGGAGGGGGGCTACGAGCAGTACTTC. The encoded protein is CASSEREGGYEQYF.

The chain recombines TRBV28 with TRBJ2-7, with 10 bases fitting TRBD1. Trimming took 5 bases from V and 7 from J; bases not matched to a gene: 8. There are 14 residues in the CDR3. From germline, CDR1 is MDHEN and CDR2 SYDVKM. In DNA form, the CDR3 reads TGTGCCAGCAGTCTAAGGACAGGGGGTCAGGAGCAGTACTTC. It translates to CASSLRTGGQEQYF.

This sequence joins TRBV15 and TRBJ1-2; D might be TRBD1 (5 bases). CDR1 LNHNV and CDR2 YYDKDF come from the germline V gene (reference sequence). V was shortened by 6 bases and J by 10 bases, with 15 bases between the two germline ends. The CDR3 covers 12 residues. This CDR3 reads CATSQSGGIYTF. CDR3 coding DNA: TGTGCCACCAGTCAGAGTGGGGGGATCTACACCTTC.

The CDR3 DNA is TGTGCCAGTAGTACCCGACATAATAGCAATCAGCCCCAGCATTTT. Residues: CASSTRHNSNQPQHF. This chain links TRBV19 with TRBJ1-5; no clear D. Trimming shortened V by 4 bases and J by 0 bases, and 10 bases separated the two germline ends. Per germline, CDR1 LNHDA and CDR2 SQIVND (reference sequence). The CDR3 is 15 amino acids.

The chain employs TRBV21-1 and TRBJ2-7; whether TRBD2, the table's D call, matches the DNA was not checked. TRBV21-1 is marked as a pseudogene. This CDR3 is built from 22 residues. In DNA form, the CDR3 reads TGTGCCAGCAGCATCCTCACGGTGGGACTAGCGGGAAAAACCTTCTTCTCCTACGAGCAGTACTTC. This sequence encodes CASSILTVGLAGKTFFSYEQYF.

This clone was detected only a few times. The chain has TRBV6-6 and TRBJ1-1, with no clear D. V was clipped by 10 bases and J by 7 bases, with 4 bases between them. Germline loops: CDR1 MNHNY, CDR2 SVGAGI (reference sequence). CDR3 length equals 8 residues. The CDR3, as DNA: TGTGCCACCGGTGAAGCTTTCTTT. Translated: CATGEAFF.

V gene TRBV11-3 combines with J gene TRBJ2-7; the D gene is possibly TRBD2 (6 bases). In germline, CDR1 is SGHNT, CDR2 YENEEA. The CDR3 is 15 amino acids. The V end lost 2 bases, the J end lost 5 bases, and 16 bases lay between the germline ends. CDR3 sequence (DNA): TGTGCCAGCAGCTTAACAACGGGAGTATCGAACGAGCAGTACTTC. This sequence encodes CASSLTTGVSNEQYF.

The chain employs TRBV7-9 and TRBJ1-5; TRBD1 might be the D (6 bases). The germline V and J ends were trimmed by 6 bases and 1 base, with 16 bases remaining between them. The CDR3 totals 16 residues. Germline V CDR1 and CDR2: SEHNR, FQNEAQ (reference sequence). This chain's CDR3 is CASSSGAGGSNQPQHF. CDR3 sequence (DNA): TGTGCCAGCAGTTCAGGGGCGGGGGGAAGCAATCAGCCCCAGCATTTT.

The chain employs TRBV4-2 and TRBJ1-3; D remains unclear. The germline V gene has CDR1 LGHNA and CDR2 YNFKEQ. The CDR3 runs 15 residues. V shed 3 bases and J shed 0 bases, with 9 bases lying between them. In DNA, the CDR3 is TGTGCCAGCAGCCAGTTCGGGGACTCTGGAAACACCATATATTTT. It yields the protein CASSQFGDSGNTIYF.

The chain joins TRBV5-1 to TRBJ1-1, with TRBD1 identical over 11 bases. CDR1 SGHRS and CDR2 YFSETQ come from the germline V gene. Trimming took 3 bases from V and 4 from J; bases not matched to a gene: 2. This CDR3 is built from 14 residues. CDR3 sequence: CASSSGTGGTEAFF. CDR3 coding DNA: TGCGCCAGCAGCTCCGGGACAGGGGGCACTGAAGCTTTCTTT.

The chain uses TRBV5-1 and TRBJ1-6, with D tentatively TRBD1 (6 bases). The length of the CDR3 is 15 residues. Between the trimmed V and J ends, which lost 3 bases and 3 bases, there was a span of 10 bases. The germline CDR1 and CDR2 sequences are SGHRS and YFSETQ. DNA of the CDR3: TGCGCCAGCAGCTACCGGGACAACTATAATTCACCCCTCCACTTT. Amino acid sequence: CASSYRDNYNSPLHF. The full variable domain, its missing parts supplied by reference TRBV5-1 and TRBJ1-6, is KAGVTQTPRYLIKTRGQQVTLSCSPISGHRSVSWYQQTPGQGLQFLFEYFSETQRNKGNFPGRFSGRQFSNSRSEMNVSTLELGDSALYLCASSYRDNYNSPLHFGNGTRLTVT.

This clone was counted ten times or more. The same CDR3 can be traced to other DNA sequences in this sample. The J gene is TRBJ2-7, the V gene TRBV4-1, with 14 positions matching TRBD2. V gave up 5 bases and J gave up 6 bases; unmatched junction bases: 9. Germline-derived CDR1 and CDR2 are MGHRA and YSYEKL. CDR3 length equals 16 residues. The CDR3: CASSTSGLAGVVEQYF. The CDR3 nucleotides are TGCGCCAGCAGCACTTCGGGACTAGCGGGAGTGGTCGAGCAGTACTTC.